Given below is one T cell receptor (beta chain) in context. As yet, its antigen is unknown. This record belongs to a study of cytotoxic CD8 clonotypes in ibrutinib-treated CLL. Findings and limits, study-wide: Clonality was elevated at ibrutinib response and had returned toward baseline at progression. Contraction or stability on treatment was seen for public clonotypes, which were uncommon. Sustained-remission and progressing patients had different sampling times.

TCRdb's table, derived via immunoSEQ multiplex PCR, lists solely in-frame clones and lacks some. Here the sample spans about 76,000 clones, less than 85% being singletons. Germline CDR1 and CDR2: SGHVS and FQNEAQ. This CDR3 is 19 amino acids long. J was trimmed by 4 bases and V by 4 bases; bases with no gene match: 14. The V call is TRBV7-8, the J call TRBJ2-2; TRBD2 aligns across 11 bases. Specimen: PBMCs, collected after 24 months of ibrutinib treatment. The receptor was derived from a human donor with chronic lymphocytic leukemia. CDR3 bases: TGTGCCAGCAGCTCCTCACTGCTGGGGCTAGCGGGAGGCACCGGGGAGCTGTTTTTT. It specifies CASSSSLLGLAGGTGELFF.